Listed here are 29 T cell receptor beta chains from one sample, sequenced in a study of CD8+CD57+ T cells in acquired aplastic anemia. Genomic DNA constituted the template upon which TCR beta VDJ and CDR3 profiling was performed. In TCRdb, the reads were re-called with MiXCR into one record per CDR3 protein. The data contain some 410,000 distinct CDR3 sequences, 55% to 70% of them singletons. Sequenced input: sorted CD4+, CD8+, or CD8+CD57+ T cells (not recorded which) from PBMCs. The receptors derive from a human donor in good health, serving as a control.

The genes are TRBV5-1 and TRBJ2-5; 7 bases fit TRBD2. Trimming removed 6 bases from V and 10 bases from J; junction bases left unmatched: 12. Germline assignment: CDR1 SGHRS and CDR2 YFSETQ. The CDR3 has 13 residues. The CDR3 DNA follows: TGCGCCAGCACCCAGCGGGAACACACCTTCCAGTACTTC. This translates into CASTQREHTFQYF. Combining the CDR3 with reference TRBV5-1 and TRBJ2-5 gives the whole variable domain KAGVTQTPRYLIKTRGQQVTLSCSPISGHRSVSWYQQTPGQGLQFLFEYFSETQRNKGNFPGRFSGRQFSNSRSEMNVSTLELGDSALYLCASTQREHTFQYFGPGTRLLVL.

This clonotype was recorded only once. This CDR3 fails to terminate in the conserved phenylalanine or tryptophan, so it likely reflects a read error. It is unclear where the CDR3 begins or ends on the DNA, so no DNA is shown, and the CDR3 is as TCRdb lists it. The CDR3 reads CATGTRRSYEQYFGP. The genes are TRBV2 and TRBJ1-2. In germline, CDR1 is SNHLY, CDR2 FYNNEI. The CDR3 is 15 residues long, counting both termini.

The chain links TRBV7-2 to TRBJ2-5, with D perhaps matching TRBD1 or TRBD2 (6 bases each). The J call could be wrong; TRBJ2-1 is a better fit for the DNA end. Germline CDR1 reads SGHTA; CDR2 reads FQGNSA. CDR3 length: 16 amino acids. CDR3: CASSLRQARGTEAQFF. DNA of the CDR3: TGTGCCAGCAGCTTACGACAGGCGCGGGGCACTGAAGCTCAGTTCTTC.

Only one count was recorded for this clonotype. J is TRBJ1-6 and V is TRBV20-1, with a weak D call TRBD1 (5 bases). CDR3 length: 13 residues. Germline-derived CDR1 and CDR2 are DFQATT and SNEGSKA (reference sequence). CDR3 sequence (DNA): TGCAGCGCAAAGGAGACAGATGCTAACTCCCTCCACTTT. Translation gives CSAKETDANSLHF.

This clonotype has at least ten counts. The V and J genes are TRBV30 and TRBJ2-7; D uncertain. Trimming cost V 4 bases and J 3 bases, with 13 bases left between them. CDR1 GTSNPN and CDR2 SVGIG come from the germline V gene (reference sequence). The CDR3 contains 13 residues. DNA of the CDR3: TGTGCCTGGATCAACCCGGTGGGCTACGAGCAGTACTTC. Translating gives CAWINPVGYEQYF.

V and J are TRBV7-2 and TRBJ2-3, with D hard to call. The germline V and J ends were trimmed by 7 bases and 15 bases, with 29 bases remaining between them. The CDR3 contains 15 residues. Germline V lookup: CDR1 SGHTA, CDR2 FQGNSA. CDR3 coding DNA: TGTGCCAGCAACCTTGCCAAGAACCCCGAAGAGCAGCTCTATTTT. Translating it yields CASNLAKNPEEQLYF.

The CDR3 DNA is TGCAGTGCTACGCGGGCCGGGTCCCTCCCCCTCCACTTT. As protein: CSATRAGSLPLHF. The genes are TRBV20-1 and TRBJ1-6, with D unclear. Germline lookup yields CDR1 DFQATT and CDR2 SNEGSKA (reference sequence). This CDR3 is built from 13 residues. V lost 4 bases to trimming and J lost 13 bases, with 17 bases between them.

The gene calls are TRBV20-1 and TRBJ2-7, with D unresolved. This CDR3 contains 14 residues. CDR1 and CDR2 (germline): DFQATT, SNEGSKA (reference sequence). The V and J ends lost 2 bases and 0 bases respectively, with 11 bases between them. The CDR3 DNA sequence: TGCAGTGCTAGATCCGCTAGGAGCTCCTACGAGCAGTACTTC. It is translated as CSARSARSSYEQYF.

Comment on this clonotype: The CDR3 does not end in the conserved phenylalanine or tryptophan, so this is likely a read error. The limits of the CDR3 on the DNA are not certain, so only TCRdb's listed CDR3 is given. This chain uses TRBV9 with TRBJ1-1; the table's D call, TRBD1, has no DNA check behind it. The CDR3 is 14 residues long, counting both termini. CDR1 and CDR2 from the germline V gene are SGDLS and YYNGEE. CDR3 amino acids: CASSAGEGGTSDNE.

V gene TRBV9 combines with J gene TRBJ2-7; D remains unclear. V was pared by 0 bases and J by 13 bases, with 20 bases between. The germline V gene encodes CDR1 SGDLS and CDR2 YYNGEE. The CDR3 extends over 14 amino acids. CDR3: CASSVATPGYSHYF. The CDR3 DNA is TGTGCCAGCAGCGTAGCTACACCCGGATACAGCCACTACTTC.

This clonotype was counted at least ten times. The chain carries TRBV6-5 and TRBJ1-2, with D possibly matching TRBD1 (6 bases). Germline V gives CDR1 MNHEY, CDR2 SVGAGI. This CDR3 has 15 amino acids. V was cut by 9 bases and J by 6 bases, with 23 bases left in between. CDR3 nucleotide sequence: TGTGCCAGTCACAGGGCCCGCGGGTTTTACGATGGCTACACCTTC. The encoded protein is CASHRARGFYDGYTF.

The rearrangement joins TRBV2 to TRBJ2-2; D possibly corresponds to TRBD2 (5 bases). V was clipped by 6 bases and J by 7 bases, with 21 bases between them. This CDR3 is built from 16 residues. Germline V gene sequence: CDR1 SNHLY, CDR2 FYNNEI. CDR3 in DNA: TGTGCCAGCAGCCAGTCCATGTACGCGGCGGGCGGGGAGCTGTTTTTT. Amino acid sequence: CASSQSMYAAGGELFF.

Comments on this clonotype: This clone may be a read error of a much larger clone one base away. The chain carries TRBV19 and TRBJ1-1, with a possible D match to TRBD1 (6 bases). Germline V CDR1 and CDR2: LNHDA, SQIVND (reference sequence). The CDR3 has 15 amino acids. V was trimmed by 7 bases and J by 1 base, leaving 16 bases between them. CDR3 amino acids: CASNVGGSPNTEAFF. For the CDR3, the DNA is TGTGCCAGTAACGTGGGGGGCAGCCCGAACACTGAAGCTTTCTTT.

This clonotype was counted many times. J is TRBJ2-3 and V is TRBV5-8, with 7 bases that match TRBD1. There are 14 residues in the CDR3. The J segment lost 4 bases and the V segment lost 2 bases, leaving 4 bases of the junction unmatched. Per the germline V gene, CDR1 is SGHTS and CDR2 is YDEGEE. For the CDR3, the DNA is TGTGCCAGCAGCTTAAGACAGGGTGCAGATACGCAGTATTTT. Translation: CASSLRQGADTQYF.

V is TRBV15 and J is TRBJ2-3, with 10 bases aligning to TRBD2. Looked up from germline, CDR1 is LNHNV and CDR2 is YYDKDF (reference sequence). The CDR3 length is 16 residues. The ends lost 5 bases at V and 11 bases at J; junction bases unmatched: 16. As DNA, the CDR3 is TGTGCCACCAGCCGACATCTAGCGGGGGACACCGGGGAGCAGTATTTT. Translated, it gives CATSRHLAGDTGEQYF.

Notes on this clonotype: Given a much more abundant clone one base away, this may be a read error. The gene calls are TRBV5-1 and TRBJ2-1, with TRBD2 matching over 11 bases. This CDR3 contains 16 residues. Germline CDR1 is SGHRS and CDR2 is YFSETQ. The CDR3 spells CASSLEASGGYNEQSF. The CDR3 DNA is TGCGCCAGCAGCTTGGAAGCTAGCGGGGGGTATAATGAGCAGTCCTTC.

This clonotype occurred many times. The chain is built from TRBV7-2 and TRBJ1-5; 8 nucleotides line up with TRBD1. J gave up 5 bases and V 4 bases, and 4 bases lay outside the gene matches. The V gene's germline CDR1 is SGHTA and CDR2 FQGNSA. This CDR3 has 14 residues. The chain's CDR3 is CASSSTGADQPQHF. The CDR3 DNA follows: TGTGCCAGCAGCTCGACAGGGGCGGATCAGCCCCAGCATTTT.

This clonotype was picked up a small number of times. The rearrangement links TRBV7-3 to TRBJ2-7, with D perhaps matching TRBD2 (6 bases). V lost 1 base to trimming and J lost 0 bases, with 7 bases between them. The germline gives CDR1 SGHTA, CDR2 FQGTGA. This CDR3 is 14 amino acids long. For the CDR3, the DNA is TGTGCCAGCAGCTTAAAGCGGGTCTCCTACGAGCAGTACTTC. This codes for CASSLKRVSYEQYF.

This clonotype has a single count. Germline and junction disagree at one end, which may indicate a read error. The chain combines TRBV5-1 with TRBJ2-7; 10 nucleotides align to TRBD2. The germline V gene has CDR1 SGHRS and CDR2 YFSETQ. The CDR3 has 15 amino acids. The CDR3 loop reads CASSFLQAGGGEQYF. The CDR3, as DNA: TGTGCCAGCAGCTTCCTGCAAGCGGGGGGGGGCGAGCAGTACTTC.

The chain couples TRBV20-1 to TRBJ2-1; TRBD2 matches 7 bases. V lost 1 base to trimming and J lost 9 bases; unmatched junction nucleotides: 15. The CDR3 is 16 amino acids. Germline V gene lookup returns CDR1 DFQATT and CDR2 SNEGSKA (reference sequence). The CDR3 loop is CSARVASGRSDGEQFF. The CDR3 DNA reads TGCAGTGCTAGAGTGGCTAGCGGAAGGTCCGATGGTGAGCAGTTCTTC.

The chain joins TRBV5-1 to TRBJ2-7, with a weak D call TRBD2 (6 bases). The germline gives CDR1 SGHRS, CDR2 YFSETQ. The CDR3 is 14 amino acids. V lost 4 bases to trimming and J lost 4 bases, with 15 bases between them. CDR3 in DNA: TGCGCCAGCAGCACTTGCGGGGCTGCGTACGAGCAGTACTTC. It translates to CASSTCGAAYEQYF.

The chain joins TRBV7-3 to TRBJ1-3; D perhaps matches TRBD1 (6 bases). The CDR3 contains 15 residues. Trimming removed 5 bases from V and 2 bases from J, with 13 bases in between. Germline V gives CDR1 SGHTA, CDR2 FQGTGA. The CDR3 sequence: CASSVGQWPGNTIYF. CDR3 sequence (DNA): TGTGCCAGCAGCGTAGGACAGTGGCCTGGAAACACCATATATTTT.

This clonotype was observed a handful of times. A much more abundant neighbour one base away suggests this may be a read error. The chain carries TRBV10-3 and TRBJ2-2; D call uncertain. The CDR3 is made up of 14 amino acids. Germline V CDR1 and CDR2: ENHRY, SYGVKD. The DNA of the CDR3 is TGTGCCAGCAGTAATAAGGTCCTCACCGGGGAGCTGTTTTTT. Amino acids: CASSNKVLTGELFF.

J is TRBJ2-1 and V is TRBV2, with D maybe TRBD2 (5 bases). Germline V gene data show CDR1 as SNHLY and CDR2 as FYNNEI. There are 13 residues in the CDR3. V dropped 2 bases and J dropped 7 bases, with 9 bases sitting between them. CDR3 sequence reads: CASSEWRGNEQFF. The CDR3 region has the DNA TGTGCCAGCAGTGAATGGCGCGGGAATGAGCAGTTCTTC.

The chain carries TRBV2 and TRBJ2-7; 9 bases line up with TRBD1. The CDR3 has 18 residues. V dropped 7 bases and J dropped 0; count of bases not matched to a gene: 16. Germline-derived CDR1 and CDR2 are SNHLY and FYNNEI. The CDR3 DNA follows: TGTGCCAGCACCTCTGGGTGGAACCGGGACAGGGTCTCCTACGAGCAGTACTTC. Translating it yields CASTSGWNRDRVSYEQYF.

As concerns this clonotype: A read error may account for a junction end that differs from germline. This chain's CDR3 is CSGAPGDTESVFVF. The CDR3 nucleotides are TGCAGCGGGGCGCCGGGAGACACTGAGAGTGTCTTTGTTTTT. The J gene is TRBJ1-4, the V gene TRBV29-1; D is uncertain. CDR3 length: 14 amino acids. Germline V gene data show CDR1 as SQVTM and CDR2 as ANQGSEA.

This clonotype was observed once. One end of the junction fails to match germline, which may point to a read error. V gene TRBV7-2 combines with J gene TRBJ1-1, with no clear D. This CDR3 contains 14 residues. Germline lookup yields CDR1 SGHTA and CDR2 FQGNSA. DNA for the CDR3: TGTGCCAGCAGCTTAGCGGGAGGGAGCTCCTACGAGCAGTTT. Protein: CASSLAGGSSYEQF.

To note about this clonotype: This may stem from a read error, because a much larger clone lies one nucleotide away. The chain couples TRBV6-2 or TRBV6-3 to TRBJ2-3; 7 bases agree with TRBD1. Germline V gene sequence: CDR1 MNHEY, CDR2 SVGEGT. This CDR3 spans 15 amino acids. J gave up 3 bases and V 11 bases, and 14 bases lay outside the gene matches. DNA for the CDR3: TGTGCCTCGGCGGACAGGCCACTGGAGACAGATACGCAGTATTTT. Translation gives CASADRPLETDTQYF.

V and J are TRBV6-5 and TRBJ2-2, with no clear D. From germline, CDR1 is MNHEY and CDR2 SVGAGI. V was trimmed by 3 bases and J by 3 bases, leaving 14 bases between them. The CDR3 covers 16 residues. The CDR3 DNA reads as TGTGCCAGCAGTTATGTGGGTGCCCTAGACACCGGGGAGCTGTTTTTT. Translated, it gives CASSYVGALDTGELFF.